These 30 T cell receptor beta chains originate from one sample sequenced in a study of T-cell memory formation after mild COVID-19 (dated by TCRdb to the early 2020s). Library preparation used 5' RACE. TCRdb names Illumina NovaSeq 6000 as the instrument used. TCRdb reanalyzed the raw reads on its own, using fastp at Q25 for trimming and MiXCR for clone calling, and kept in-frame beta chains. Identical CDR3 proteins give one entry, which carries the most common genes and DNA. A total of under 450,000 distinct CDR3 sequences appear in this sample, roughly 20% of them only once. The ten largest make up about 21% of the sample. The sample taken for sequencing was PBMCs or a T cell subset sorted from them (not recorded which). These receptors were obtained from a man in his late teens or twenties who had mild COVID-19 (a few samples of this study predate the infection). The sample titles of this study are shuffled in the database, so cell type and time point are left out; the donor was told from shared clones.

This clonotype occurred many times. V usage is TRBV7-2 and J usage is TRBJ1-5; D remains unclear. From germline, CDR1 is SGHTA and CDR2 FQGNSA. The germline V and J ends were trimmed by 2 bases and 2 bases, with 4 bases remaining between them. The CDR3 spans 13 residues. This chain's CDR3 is CASSLQGNQPQHF. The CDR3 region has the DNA TGTGCCAGCAGCTTACAGGGCAATCAGCCCCAGCATTTT.

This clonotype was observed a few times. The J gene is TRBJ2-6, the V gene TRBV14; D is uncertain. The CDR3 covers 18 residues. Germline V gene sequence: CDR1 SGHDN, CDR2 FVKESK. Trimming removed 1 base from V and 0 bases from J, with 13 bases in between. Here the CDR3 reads CASSQVFWASSGANVLTF. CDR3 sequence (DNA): TGTGCCAGCAGCCAAGTATTTTGGGCCAGCTCTGGGGCCAACGTCCTGACTTTC.

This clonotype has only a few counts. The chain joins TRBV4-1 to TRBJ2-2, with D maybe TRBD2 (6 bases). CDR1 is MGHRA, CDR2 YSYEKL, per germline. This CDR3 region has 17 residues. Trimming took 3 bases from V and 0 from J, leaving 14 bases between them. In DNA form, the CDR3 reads TGCGCCAGCAGCCACGAGGGCGGGGCCGCGAACACCGGGGAGCTGTTTTTT. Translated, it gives CASSHEGGAANTGELFF.

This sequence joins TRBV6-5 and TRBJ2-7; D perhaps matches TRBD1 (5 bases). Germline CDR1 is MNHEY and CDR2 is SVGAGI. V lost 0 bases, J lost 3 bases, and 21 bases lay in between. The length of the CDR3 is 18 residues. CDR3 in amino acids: CASSYSSGQGSRVYEQYF. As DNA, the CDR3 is TGTGCCAGCAGTTACTCGTCCGGCCAGGGTAGTCGAGTCTACGAGCAGTACTTC.

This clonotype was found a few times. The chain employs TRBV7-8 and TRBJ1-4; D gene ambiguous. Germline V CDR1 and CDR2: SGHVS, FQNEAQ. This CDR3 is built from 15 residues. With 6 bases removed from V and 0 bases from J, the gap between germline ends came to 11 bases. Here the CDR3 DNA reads TGTGCCAGCAGTTCTAGGATTCCAACTAATGAAAAACTGTTTTTT. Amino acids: CASSSRIPTNEKLFF.

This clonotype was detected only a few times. As DNA, the CDR3 is TGCAGTGCCCCGGACCGCCGCGAAAAACTGTTTTTT. Amino acids: CSAPDRREKLFF. The chain couples TRBV20-1 to TRBJ1-4; no clear D. From germline, CDR1 is DFQATT and CDR2 SNEGSKA (reference sequence). The germline V and J ends were trimmed by 6 bases and 8 bases, with 13 bases remaining between them. The CDR3 runs to 12 residues.

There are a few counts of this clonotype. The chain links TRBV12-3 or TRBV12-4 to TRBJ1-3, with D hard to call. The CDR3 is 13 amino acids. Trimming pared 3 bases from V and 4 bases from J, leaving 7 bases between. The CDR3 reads CASSFYPGNTIYF. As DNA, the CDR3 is TGTGCCAGCAGTTTCTATCCAGGAAACACCATATATTTT.

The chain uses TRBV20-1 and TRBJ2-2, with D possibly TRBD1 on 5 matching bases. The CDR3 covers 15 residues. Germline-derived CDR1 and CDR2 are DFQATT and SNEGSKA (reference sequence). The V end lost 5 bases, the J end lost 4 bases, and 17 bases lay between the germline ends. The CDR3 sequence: CSAPRREGGTGELFF. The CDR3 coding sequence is TGCAGTGCTCCGCGCAGGGAAGGCGGCACCGGGGAGCTGTTTTTT.

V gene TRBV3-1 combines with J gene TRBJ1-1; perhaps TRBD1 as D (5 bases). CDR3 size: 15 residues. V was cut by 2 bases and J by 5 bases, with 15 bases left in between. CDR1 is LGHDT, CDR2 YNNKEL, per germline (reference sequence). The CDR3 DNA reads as TGTGCCAGCAGCCAATCTCAGGGAGGATGGACTGAAGCTTTCTTT. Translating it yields CASSQSQGGWTEAFF.

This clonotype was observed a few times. CDR3 sequence reads: CASSVDPEPGNTIYF. The CDR3 coding sequence is TGTGCCAGCAGCGTAGACCCAGAACCTGGAAACACCATATATTTT. This chain joins TRBV9 and TRBJ1-3; D unresolved. The length of the CDR3 is 15 residues. V lost 0 bases, J lost 2 bases, and 9 bases lay in between. Per the germline V gene, CDR1 is SGDLS and CDR2 is YYNGEE.

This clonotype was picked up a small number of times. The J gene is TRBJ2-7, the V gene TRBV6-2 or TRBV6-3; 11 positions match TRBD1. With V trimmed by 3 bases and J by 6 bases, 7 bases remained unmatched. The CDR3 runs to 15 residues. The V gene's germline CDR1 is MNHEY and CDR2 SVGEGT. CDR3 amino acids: CASSYAGQGEFEQYV. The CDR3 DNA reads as TGTGCCAGCAGTTATGCGGGACAGGGGGAATTCGAGCAGTACGTC.

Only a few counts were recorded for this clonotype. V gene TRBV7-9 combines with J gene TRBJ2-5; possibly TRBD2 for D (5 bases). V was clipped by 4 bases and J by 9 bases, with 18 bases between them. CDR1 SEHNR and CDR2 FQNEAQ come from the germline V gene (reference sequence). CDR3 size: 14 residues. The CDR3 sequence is CASSSNGPGGPQYF. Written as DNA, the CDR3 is TGTGCCAGCAGCTCGAACGGCCCCGGAGGACCCCAGTACTTC. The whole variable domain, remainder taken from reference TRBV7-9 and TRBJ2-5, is DTGVSQNPRHKITKRGQNVTFRCDPISEHNRLYWYRQTLGQGPEFLTYFQNEAQLEKSRLLSDRFSAERPKGSFSTLEIQRTEQGDSAMYLCASSSNGPGGPQYFGPGTRLLVL.

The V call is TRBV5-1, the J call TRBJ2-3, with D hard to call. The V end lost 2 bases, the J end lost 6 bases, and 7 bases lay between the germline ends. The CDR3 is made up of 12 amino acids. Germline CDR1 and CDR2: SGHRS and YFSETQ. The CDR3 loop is CASSFSGDTQYF. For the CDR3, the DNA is TGCGCCAGCAGCTTTAGTGGGGATACGCAGTATTTT.

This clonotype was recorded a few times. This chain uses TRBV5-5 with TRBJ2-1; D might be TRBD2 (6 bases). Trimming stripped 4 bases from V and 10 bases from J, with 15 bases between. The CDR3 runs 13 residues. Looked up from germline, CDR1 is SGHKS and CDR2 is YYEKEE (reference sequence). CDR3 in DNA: TGTGCCAGCAGCCCGCGGACCGCGGGGGAGCAGTTCTTC. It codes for CASSPRTAGEQFF. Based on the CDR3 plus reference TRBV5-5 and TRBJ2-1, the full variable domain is DAGVTQSPTHLIKTRGQQVTLRCSPISGHKSVSWYQQVLGQGPQFIFQYYEKEERGRGNFPDRFSARQFPNYSSELNVNALLLGDSALYLCASSPRTAGEQFFGPGTRLTVL.

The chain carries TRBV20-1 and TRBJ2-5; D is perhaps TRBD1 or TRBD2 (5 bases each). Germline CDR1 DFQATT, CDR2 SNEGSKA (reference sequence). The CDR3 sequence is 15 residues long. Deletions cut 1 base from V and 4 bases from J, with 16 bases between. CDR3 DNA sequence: TGCAGTGCTAGAGTCGAGGGGTCCTGGGGAGAGACCCAGTACTTC. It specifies CSARVEGSWGETQYF.

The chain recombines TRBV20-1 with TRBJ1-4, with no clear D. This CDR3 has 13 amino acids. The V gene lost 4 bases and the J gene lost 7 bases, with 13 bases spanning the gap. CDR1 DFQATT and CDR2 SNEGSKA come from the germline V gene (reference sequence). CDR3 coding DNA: TGCAGTGCTACCCCCGGACCCAGTGAAAAACTGTTTTTT. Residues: CSATPGPSEKLFF.

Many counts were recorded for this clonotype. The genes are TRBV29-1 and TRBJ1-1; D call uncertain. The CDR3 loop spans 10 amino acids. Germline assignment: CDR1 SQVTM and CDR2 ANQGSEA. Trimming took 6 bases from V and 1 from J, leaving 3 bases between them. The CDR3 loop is CSVTNTEAFF. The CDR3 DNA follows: TGCAGCGTGACGAACACTGAAGCTTTCTTT.

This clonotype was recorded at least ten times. The DNA of the CDR3 is TGTGCCAGCAGCTTAAATGCAGTGATTAATGAAAAACTGTTTTTT. This translates into CASSLNAVINEKLFF. The V gene is TRBV7-2, the J gene TRBJ1-4, with unresolved D. CDR1 and CDR2 (germline): SGHTA, FQGNSA. The V gene lost 2 bases and the J gene lost 4 bases, with 11 bases spanning the gap. The CDR3 sequence is 15 residues long.

This CDR3 reads CASSFAEVTDTQYF. CDR3 in DNA: TGCGCCAGCAGCTTCGCGGAGGTCACAGATACGCAGTATTTT. This chain joins TRBV5-1 and TRBJ2-3; perhaps TRBD2 as D (5 bases). The CDR3 covers 14 residues. V was pared by 2 bases and J by 2 bases, with 9 bases between. CDR1 and CDR2 from the germline V gene are SGHRS and YFSETQ.

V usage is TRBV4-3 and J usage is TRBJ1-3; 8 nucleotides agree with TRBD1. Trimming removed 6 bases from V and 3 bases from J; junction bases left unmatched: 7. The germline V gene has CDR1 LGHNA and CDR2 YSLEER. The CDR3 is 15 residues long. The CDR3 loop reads CASSQSRGLGNTIYF. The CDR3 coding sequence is TGCGCCAGCAGTCAAAGCAGGGGGCTTGGAAACACCATATATTTT.

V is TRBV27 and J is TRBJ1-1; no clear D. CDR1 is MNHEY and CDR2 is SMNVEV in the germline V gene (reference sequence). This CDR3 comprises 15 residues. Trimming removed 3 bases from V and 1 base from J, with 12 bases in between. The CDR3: CASSLIPQANTEAFF. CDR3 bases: TGTGCCAGCAGTTTGATTCCGCAGGCGAACACTGAAGCTTTCTTT.

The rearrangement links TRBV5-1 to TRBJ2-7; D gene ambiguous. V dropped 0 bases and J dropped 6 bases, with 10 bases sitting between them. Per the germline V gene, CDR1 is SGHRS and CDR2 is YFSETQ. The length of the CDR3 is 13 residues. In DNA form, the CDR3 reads TGCGCCAGCAGCTTGGAGATCGTGGGCGAGCAGTACTTC. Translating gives CASSLEIVGEQYF.

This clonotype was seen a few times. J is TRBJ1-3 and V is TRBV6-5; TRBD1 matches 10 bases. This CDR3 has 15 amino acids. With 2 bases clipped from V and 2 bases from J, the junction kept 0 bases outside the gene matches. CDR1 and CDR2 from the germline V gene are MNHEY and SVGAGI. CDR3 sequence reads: CASSYDRGPGNTIYF. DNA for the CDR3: TGTGCCAGCAGTTACGACAGGGGGCCTGGAAACACCATATATTTT.

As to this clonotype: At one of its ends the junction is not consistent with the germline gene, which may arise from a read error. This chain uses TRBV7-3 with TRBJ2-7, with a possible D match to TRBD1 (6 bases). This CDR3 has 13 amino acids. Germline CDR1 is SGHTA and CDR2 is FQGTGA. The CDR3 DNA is TGTGCCAGCAGCGTAACAGGGTCCTACGAGCAGTACTTC. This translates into CASSVTGSYEQYF.

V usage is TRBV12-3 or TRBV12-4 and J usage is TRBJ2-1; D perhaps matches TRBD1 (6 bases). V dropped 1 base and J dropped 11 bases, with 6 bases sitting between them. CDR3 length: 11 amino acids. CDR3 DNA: TGTGCCAGCAGTTTAGGGGACAAGCAGTTCTTC. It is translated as CASSLGDKQFF.

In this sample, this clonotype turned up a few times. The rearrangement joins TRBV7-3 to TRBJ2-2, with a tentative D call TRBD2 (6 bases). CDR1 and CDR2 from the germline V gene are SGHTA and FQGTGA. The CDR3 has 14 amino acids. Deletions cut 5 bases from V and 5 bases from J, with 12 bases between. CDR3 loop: CASSPTRGTGELFF. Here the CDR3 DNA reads TGTGCCAGCAGCCCCACTCGGGGGACCGGGGAGCTGTTTTTT.

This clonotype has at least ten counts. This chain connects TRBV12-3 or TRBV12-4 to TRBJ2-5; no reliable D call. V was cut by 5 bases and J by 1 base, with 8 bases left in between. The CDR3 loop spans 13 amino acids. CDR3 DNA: TGTGCCAGCAGTCGGACGGCCCAAGAGACCCAGTACTTC. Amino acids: CASSRTAQETQYF.

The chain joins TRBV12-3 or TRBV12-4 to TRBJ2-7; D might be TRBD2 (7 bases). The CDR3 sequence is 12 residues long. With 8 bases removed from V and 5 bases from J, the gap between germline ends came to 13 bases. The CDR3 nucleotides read TGTGCCAGCGCCGGGGGGCTAAACGAGCAGTACTTC. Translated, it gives CASAGGLNEQYF.

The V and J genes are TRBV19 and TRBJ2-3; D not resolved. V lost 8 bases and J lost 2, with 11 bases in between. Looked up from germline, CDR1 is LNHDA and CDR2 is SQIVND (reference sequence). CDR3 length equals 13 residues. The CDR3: CASYRSDTDTQYF. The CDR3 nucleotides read TGTGCCAGTTACCGTTCAGACACAGATACGCAGTATTTT.

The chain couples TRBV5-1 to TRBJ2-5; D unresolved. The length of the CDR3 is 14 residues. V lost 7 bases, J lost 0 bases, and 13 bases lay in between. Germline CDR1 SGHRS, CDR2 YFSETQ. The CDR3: CASRSGRDQETQYF. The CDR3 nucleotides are TGCGCCAGCCGTTCAGGACGAGACCAAGAGACCCAGTACTTC. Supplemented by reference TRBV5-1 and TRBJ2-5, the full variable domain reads KAGVTQTPRYLIKTRGQQVTLSCSPISGHRSVSWYQQTPGQGLQFLFEYFSETQRNKGNFPGRFSGRQFSNSRSEMNVSTLELGDSALYLCASRSGRDQETQYFGPGTRLLVL.